Following are 6 T cell receptor beta chains from one sample sequenced in a study of siplizumab effects on memory and regulatory T cells. Profiled with immunoSEQ multiplex PCR; TCRdb holds only in-frame clones, not every one. The sample comprises roughly 50,000 clones, about 93% of which are singletons, and roughly 17% rests with the top ten. Material: CD8+ T cells sorted from blood. These receptors came from a human donor in good health.

The V and J genes are TRBV27 and TRBJ1-5; TRBD1 matches 7 bases. Germline V CDR1 and CDR2: MNHEY, SMNVEV (reference sequence). V trimming: 3 bases; J trimming: 9 bases; junction bases outside the gene matches: 5. The CDR3 is 13 residues long. The CDR3 nucleotides read TGTGCCAGCAGTTTGACAGGGCCTCGGCCCCAGCATTTT. This translates into CASSLTGPRPQHF.

The chain recombines TRBV7-3 with TRBJ2-2; D gene ambiguous. In germline, CDR1 is SGHTA, CDR2 FQGTGA. This CDR3 is 14 amino acids long. V lost 5 bases, J lost 0 bases, and 7 bases lay in between. CDR3 sequence reads: CASSVSPNTGELFF. The CDR3 DNA reads TGTGCCAGCAGCGTCTCCCCGAACACCGGGGAGCTGTTTTTT.

The rearrangement uses TRBV15 and TRBJ2-1; no clear D. The CDR3 sequence is 13 residues long. Trimming took off 6 bases at V and 0 bases at J, with 6 bases between the two ends. Germline V lookup: CDR1 LNHNV, CDR2 YYDKDF (reference sequence). In DNA form, the CDR3 reads TGTGCCACCAGGCAGGACTCCTACAATGAGCAGTTCTTC. Translation: CATRQDSYNEQFF.

The rearrangement joins TRBV21-1 to TRBJ2-1; the table assigns TRBD2, which was not confirmed against the DNA. TRBV21-1 is an annotated pseudogene. The CDR3 length is 16 residues. CDR3 coding DNA: TGTGCCAGCAGCAAAGACGGGCGGGAGTTCCTCAATGAGCAGTTCTTC. Its translation is CASSKDGREFLNEQFF.

The J gene is TRBJ2-3, the V gene TRBV6-5; no definite D call. Germline V gene data show CDR1 as MNHEY and CDR2 as SVGAGI. The length of the CDR3 is 13 residues. Trimming left V 7 bases short and J 2 bases short, with 10 bases between. The CDR3 sequence is CASIGFYTDTQYF. CDR3 bases: TGTGCCAGCATAGGGTTCTACACAGATACGCAGTATTTT.

This clone was seen a single time. The chain employs TRBV27 and TRBJ2-1; 7 nucleotides agree with TRBD2. The germline gives CDR1 MNHEY, CDR2 SMNVEV (reference sequence). V lost 8 bases, J lost 10 bases, and 5 bases stayed unmatched. The CDR3 is 11 amino acids. The CDR3 here is CASHLAEEQFF. The CDR3 DNA reads as TGTGCCAGCCACCTAGCGGAGGAGCAGTTCTTC.